The clone carrying this T cell receptor (beta chain) was observed a handful of times. Its target is unknown. The sample is drawn from a study of T cell responses to AZD1222 COVID-19 vaccine. Study results and caveats: It was only after the peak T cell response that any repertoires were sampled. Donors, mostly white British, included more females; clonal diversity was possibly underestimated.

Trimming removed 4 bases from V and 3 bases from J, with 19 bases in between. Germline assignment: CDR1 SGHRS and CDR2 YFSETQ. This CDR3 has 17 residues. Profiling relied on immunoSEQ multiplex PCR, and the TCRdb table lists in-frame clones only, not all of them. The data hold 150,000 to 200,000 clones, with nearly 95% observed a single time. The sequence derives from an adult who received the AZD1222 COVID-19 vaccine. This chain connects TRBV5-1 to TRBJ1-4; TRBD1 might be the D (5 bases). Source: peripheral blood, taken 28 days after the second AZD1222 dose. This chain's CDR3 is CASSPRPLEGPNEKLFF. Here the CDR3 DNA reads TGCGCCAGCAGCCCACGTCCCCTCGAGGGGCCTAATGAAAAACTGTTTTTT.